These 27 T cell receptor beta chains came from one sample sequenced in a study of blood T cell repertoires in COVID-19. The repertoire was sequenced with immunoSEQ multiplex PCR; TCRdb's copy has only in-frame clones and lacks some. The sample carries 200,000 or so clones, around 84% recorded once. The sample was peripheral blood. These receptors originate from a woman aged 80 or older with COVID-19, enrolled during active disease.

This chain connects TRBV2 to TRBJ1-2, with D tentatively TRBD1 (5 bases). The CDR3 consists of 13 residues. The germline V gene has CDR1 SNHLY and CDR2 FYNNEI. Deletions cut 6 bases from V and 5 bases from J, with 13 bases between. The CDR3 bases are TGTGCCAGCAGGGGGGGTCGGGCGTATGGCTACACCTTC. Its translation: CASRGGRAYGYTF.

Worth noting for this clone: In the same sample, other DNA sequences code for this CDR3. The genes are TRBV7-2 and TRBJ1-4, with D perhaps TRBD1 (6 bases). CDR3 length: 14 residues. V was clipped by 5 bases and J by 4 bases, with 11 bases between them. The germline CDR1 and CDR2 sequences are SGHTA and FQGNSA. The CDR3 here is CASSIQGSNEKLFF. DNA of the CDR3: TGTGCCAGCAGCATACAGGGAAGTAATGAAAAACTGTTTTTT.

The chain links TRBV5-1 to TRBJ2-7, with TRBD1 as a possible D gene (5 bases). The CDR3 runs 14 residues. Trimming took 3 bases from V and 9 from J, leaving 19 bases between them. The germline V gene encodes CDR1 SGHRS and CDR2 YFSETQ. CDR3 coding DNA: TGCGCCAGCAGCTACGGACCCGACAGTGGGGCGCAGTACGTC. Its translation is CASSYGPDSGAQYV.

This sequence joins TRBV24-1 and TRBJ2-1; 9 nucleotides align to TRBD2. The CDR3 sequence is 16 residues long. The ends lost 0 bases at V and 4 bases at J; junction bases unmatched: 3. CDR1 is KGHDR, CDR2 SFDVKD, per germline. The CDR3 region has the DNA TGTGCCACCAGTGATTTGCAAAGCGGGGGGTACAATGAGCAGTTCTTC. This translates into CATSDLQSGGYNEQFF.

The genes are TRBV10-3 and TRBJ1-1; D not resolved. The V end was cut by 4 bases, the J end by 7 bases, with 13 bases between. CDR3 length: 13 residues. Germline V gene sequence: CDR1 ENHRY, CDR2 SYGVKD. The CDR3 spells CAISGFGRVEAFF. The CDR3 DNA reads TGTGCCATCAGTGGGTTCGGGAGGGTTGAAGCTTTCTTT.

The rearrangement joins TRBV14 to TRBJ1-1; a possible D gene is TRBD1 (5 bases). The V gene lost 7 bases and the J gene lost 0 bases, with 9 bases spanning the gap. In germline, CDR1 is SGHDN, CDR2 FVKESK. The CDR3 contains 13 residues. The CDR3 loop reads CASKWGLNTEAFF. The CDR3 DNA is TGTGCCAGCAAATGGGGCCTGAACACTGAAGCTTTCTTT.

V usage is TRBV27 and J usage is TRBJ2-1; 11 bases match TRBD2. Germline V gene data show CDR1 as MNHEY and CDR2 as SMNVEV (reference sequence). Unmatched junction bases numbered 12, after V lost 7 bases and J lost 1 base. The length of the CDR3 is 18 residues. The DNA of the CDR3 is TGTGCCAGCACCCATAGCGGGGGGGTCTCCAGATCCTACAATGAGCAGTTCTTC. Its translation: CASTHSGGVSRSYNEQFF.

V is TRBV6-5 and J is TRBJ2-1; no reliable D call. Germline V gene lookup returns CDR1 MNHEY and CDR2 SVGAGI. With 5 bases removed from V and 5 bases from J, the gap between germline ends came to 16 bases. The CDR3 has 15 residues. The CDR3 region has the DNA TGTGCCAGCAGTCCTCAATGGGCCCCAAACAATGAGCAGTTCTTC. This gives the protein CASSPQWAPNNEQFF.

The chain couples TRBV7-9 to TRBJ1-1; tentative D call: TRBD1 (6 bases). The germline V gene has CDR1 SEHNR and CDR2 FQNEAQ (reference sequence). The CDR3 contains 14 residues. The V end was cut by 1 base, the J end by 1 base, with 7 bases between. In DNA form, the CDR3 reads TGTGCCAGCAGCTTAGAACAGGGGAACACTGAAGCTTTCTTT. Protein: CASSLEQGNTEAFF. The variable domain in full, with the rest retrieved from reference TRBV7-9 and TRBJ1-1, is DTGVSQNPRHKITKRGQNVTFRCDPISEHNRLYWYRQTLGQGPEFLTYFQNEAQLEKSRLLSDRFSAERPKGSFSTLEIQRTEQGDSAMYLCASSLEQGNTEAFFGQGTRLTVV.

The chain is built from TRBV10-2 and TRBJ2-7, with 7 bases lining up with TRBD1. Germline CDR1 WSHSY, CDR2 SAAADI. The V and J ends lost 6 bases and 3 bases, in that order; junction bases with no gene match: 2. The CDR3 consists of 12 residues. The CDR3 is CASRGQYYEQYF. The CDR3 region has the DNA TGCGCCAGCAGGGGACAGTACTACGAGCAGTACTTC.

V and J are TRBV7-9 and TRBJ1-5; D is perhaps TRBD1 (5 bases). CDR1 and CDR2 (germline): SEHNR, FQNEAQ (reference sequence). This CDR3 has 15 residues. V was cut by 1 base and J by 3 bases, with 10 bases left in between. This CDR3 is CASSLDGADNQPQHF. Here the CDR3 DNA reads TGTGCCAGCAGCTTAGATGGGGCAGACAATCAGCCCCAGCATTTT.

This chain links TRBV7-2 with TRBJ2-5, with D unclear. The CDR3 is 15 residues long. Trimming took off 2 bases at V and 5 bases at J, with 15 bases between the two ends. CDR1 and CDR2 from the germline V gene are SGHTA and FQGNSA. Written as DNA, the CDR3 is TGTGCCAGCAGCTTAATGGCGGTTTCCCGGGAGACCCAGTACTTC. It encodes CASSLMAVSRETQYF.

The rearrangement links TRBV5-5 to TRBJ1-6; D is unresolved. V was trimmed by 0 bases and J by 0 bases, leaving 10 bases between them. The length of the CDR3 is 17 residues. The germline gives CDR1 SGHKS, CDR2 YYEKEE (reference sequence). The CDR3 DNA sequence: TGTGCCAGCAGCTTGGTGGGCACGAGCTCCTATAATTCACCCCTCCACTTT. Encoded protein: CASSLVGTSSYNSPLHF. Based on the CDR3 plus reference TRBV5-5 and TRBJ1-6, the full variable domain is DAGVTQSPTHLIKTRGQQVTLRCSPISGHKSVSWYQQVLGQGPQFIFQYYEKEERGRGNFPDRFSARQFPNYSSELNVNALLLGDSALYLCASSLVGTSSYNSPLHFGNGTRLTVT.

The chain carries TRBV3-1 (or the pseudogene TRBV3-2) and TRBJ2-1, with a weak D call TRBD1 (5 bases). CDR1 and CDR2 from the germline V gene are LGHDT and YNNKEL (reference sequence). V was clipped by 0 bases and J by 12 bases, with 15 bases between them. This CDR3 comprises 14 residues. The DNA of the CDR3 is TGTGCCAGCAGCCAAGACAGGACAATAATCGGGCAGTTCTTC. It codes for CASSQDRTIIGQFF.

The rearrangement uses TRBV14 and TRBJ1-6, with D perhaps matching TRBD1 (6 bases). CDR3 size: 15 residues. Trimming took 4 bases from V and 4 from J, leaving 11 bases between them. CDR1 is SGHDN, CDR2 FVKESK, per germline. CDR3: CASSLTGPYNSPLHF. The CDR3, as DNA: TGTGCCAGCAGCCTGACAGGTCCGTATAATTCACCCCTCCACTTT.

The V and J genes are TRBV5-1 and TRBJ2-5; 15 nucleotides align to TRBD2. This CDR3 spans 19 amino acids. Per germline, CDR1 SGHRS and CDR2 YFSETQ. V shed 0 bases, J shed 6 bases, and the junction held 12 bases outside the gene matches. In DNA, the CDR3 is TGCGCCAGCAGCTTGGGTTCCGGACTAGCGGGGGGGCCTCGAAAGACCCAGTACTTC. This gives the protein CASSLGSGLAGGPRKTQYF.

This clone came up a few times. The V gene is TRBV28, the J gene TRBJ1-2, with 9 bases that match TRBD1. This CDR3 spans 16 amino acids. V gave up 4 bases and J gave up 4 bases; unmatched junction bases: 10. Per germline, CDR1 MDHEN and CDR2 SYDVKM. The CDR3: CASSSHPGTGTYGYTF. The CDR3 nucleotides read TGTGCCAGCAGTTCGCATCCCGGGACAGGGACCTATGGCTACACCTTC.

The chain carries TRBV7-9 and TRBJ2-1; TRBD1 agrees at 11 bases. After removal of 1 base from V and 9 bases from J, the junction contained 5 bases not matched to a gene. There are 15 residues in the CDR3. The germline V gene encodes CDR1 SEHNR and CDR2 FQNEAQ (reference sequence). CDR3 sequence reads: CASSLGGTGGTEQFF. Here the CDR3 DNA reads TGTGCCAGCAGCTTAGGTGGGACAGGGGGTACTGAGCAGTTCTTC.

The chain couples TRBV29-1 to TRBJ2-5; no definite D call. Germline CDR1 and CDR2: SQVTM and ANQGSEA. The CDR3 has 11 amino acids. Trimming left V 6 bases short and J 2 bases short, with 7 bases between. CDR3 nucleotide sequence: TGCAGCGTCAACTTACAAGAGACCCAGTACTTC. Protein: CSVNLQETQYF.

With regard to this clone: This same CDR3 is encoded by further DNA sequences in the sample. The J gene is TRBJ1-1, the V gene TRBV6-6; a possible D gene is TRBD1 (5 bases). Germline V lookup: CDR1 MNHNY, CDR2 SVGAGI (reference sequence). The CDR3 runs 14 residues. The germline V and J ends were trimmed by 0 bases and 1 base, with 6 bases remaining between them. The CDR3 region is CASSYSGGNTEAFF. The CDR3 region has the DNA TGTGCCAGCAGTTACTCCGGGGGGAACACTGAAGCTTTCTTT.

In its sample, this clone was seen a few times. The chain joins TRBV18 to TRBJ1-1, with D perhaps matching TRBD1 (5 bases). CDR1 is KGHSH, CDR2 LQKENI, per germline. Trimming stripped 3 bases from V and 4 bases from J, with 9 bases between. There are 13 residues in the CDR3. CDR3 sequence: CASSPGAPTEAFF. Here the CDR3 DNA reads TGTGCCAGCTCACCTGGGGCGCCCACTGAAGCTTTCTTT.

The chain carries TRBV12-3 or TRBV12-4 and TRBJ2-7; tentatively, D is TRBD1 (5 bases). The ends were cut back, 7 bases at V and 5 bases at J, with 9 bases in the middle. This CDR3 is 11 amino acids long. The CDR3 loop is CASTLGHEQYF. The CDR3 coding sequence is TGTGCCAGCACCCTGGGGCACGAGCAGTACTTC.

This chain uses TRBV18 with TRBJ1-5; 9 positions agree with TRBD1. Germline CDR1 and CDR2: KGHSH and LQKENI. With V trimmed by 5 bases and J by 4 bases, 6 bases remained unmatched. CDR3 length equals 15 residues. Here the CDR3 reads CASSNRQGGNQPQHF. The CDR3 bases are TGTGCCAGCTCAAACAGACAGGGGGGAAATCAGCCCCAGCATTTT.

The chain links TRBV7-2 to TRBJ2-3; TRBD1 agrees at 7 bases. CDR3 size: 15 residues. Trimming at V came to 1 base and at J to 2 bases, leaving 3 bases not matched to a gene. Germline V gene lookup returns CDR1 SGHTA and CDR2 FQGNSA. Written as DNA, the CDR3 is TGTGCCAGCAGCTTAGAGGGACAGCCCACAGATACGCAGTATTTT. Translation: CASSLEGQPTDTQYF.

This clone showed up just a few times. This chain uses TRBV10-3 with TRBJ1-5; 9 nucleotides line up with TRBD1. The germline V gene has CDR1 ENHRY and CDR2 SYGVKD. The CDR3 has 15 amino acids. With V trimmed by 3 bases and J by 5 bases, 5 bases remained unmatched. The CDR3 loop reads CAISEQGASDQPQHF. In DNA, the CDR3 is TGTGCCATCAGTGAACAGGGGGCTTCGGATCAGCCCCAGCATTTT.

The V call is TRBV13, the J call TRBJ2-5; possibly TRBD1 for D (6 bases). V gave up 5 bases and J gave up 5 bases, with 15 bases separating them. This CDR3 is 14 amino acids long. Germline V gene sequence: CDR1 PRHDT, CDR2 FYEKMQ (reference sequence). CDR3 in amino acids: CASSPHRDTETQYF. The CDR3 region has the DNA TGTGCCAGCAGCCCGCACCGGGACACCGAGACCCAGTACTTC.

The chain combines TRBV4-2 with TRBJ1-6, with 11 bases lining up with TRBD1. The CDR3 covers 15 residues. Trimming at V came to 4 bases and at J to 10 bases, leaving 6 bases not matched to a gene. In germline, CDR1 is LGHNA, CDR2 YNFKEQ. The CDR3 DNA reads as TGTGCCAGCAGCCCAAGGACAGGGGGCGAATCACCCCTCCACTTT. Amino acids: CASSPRTGGESPLHF.